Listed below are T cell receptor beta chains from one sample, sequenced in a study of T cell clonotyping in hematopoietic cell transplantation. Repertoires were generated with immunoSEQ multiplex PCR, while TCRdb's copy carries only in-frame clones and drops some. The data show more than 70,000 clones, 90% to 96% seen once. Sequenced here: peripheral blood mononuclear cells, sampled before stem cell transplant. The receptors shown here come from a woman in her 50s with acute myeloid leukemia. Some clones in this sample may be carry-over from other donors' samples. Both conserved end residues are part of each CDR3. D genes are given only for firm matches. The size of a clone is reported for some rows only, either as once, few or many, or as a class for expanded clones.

CASSYNGGANEKLFF | TGTGCCAGCAGTTACAACGGGGGGGCTAATGAAAAACTGTTTTTT | TRBV6-5 | NA | TRBJ1-4 | NA
CASIGRGRGYQETQYF | TGTGCCAGTATTGGACGCGGTCGGGGGTACCAAGAGACCCAGTACTTC | TRBV19 | NA | TRBJ2-5 | NA
CASSPQGEISYGYTF | TGTGCCAGCAGCCCGCAGGGTGAGATCTCCTATGGCTACACCTTC | TRBV5-4 | NA | TRBJ1-2 | NA
CASSDPTGPSSEKLFF | TGTGCCAGCAGTGACCCGACAGGCCCGAGCTCTGAAAAACTGTTTTTT | TRBV2 | NA | TRBJ1-4 | NA
CASSYAAQSSYEQYF | TGTGCCAGCAGTTACGCGGCTCAAAGCTCCTACGAGCAGTACTTC | TRBV5-4 | NA | TRBJ2-7 | NA
CASTPSWQGLFSYEQYF | TGTGCCAGCACCCCGTCCTGGCAGGGTCTATTCTCCTACGAGCAGTACTTC | TRBV28 | NA | TRBJ2-7 | NA
CAWDGHTEAFF | TGTGCCTGGGACGGACATACTGAAGCTTTCTTT | TRBV30 | NA | TRBJ1-1 | NA
CASSYRDRSSYEQYF | TGTGCCAGCAGTTACCGCGACAGGAGCTCCTACGAGCAGTACTTC | TRBV6-5 | NA | TRBJ2-7 | NA
CASRAPNTEAFF | TGTGCCTCCAGGGCACCGAACACTGAAGCTTTCTTT | TRBV28 | NA | TRBJ1-1 | NA
CASSLADPGQPQHF | TGTGCCAGCAGCTTAGCGGACCCCGGGCAGCCCCAGCATTTT | TRBV7-9 | NA | TRBJ1-5 | NA
CASSHETTYEQYF | TGTGCCAGCAGCCACGAAACCACCTACGAGCAGTACTTC | TRBV14 | NA | TRBJ2-7 | NA
CASRAGSTGTQYF | TGTGCCAGCAGGGCGGGCTCCACAGGTACGCAGTATTTT | TRBV2 | NA | TRBJ2-3 | once
CASSQSRQYYNSPLHF | TGTGCCAGCAGCCAAAGTAGACAGTACTATAATTCACCCCTCCACTTT | TRBV14 | NA | TRBJ1-6 | few
CASHGGGTEAFF | TGTGCCAGTCACGGTGGGGGCACTGAAGCTTTCTTT | TRBV28 | NA | TRBJ1-1 | NA
CSGYSGNTIYF | TGCAGCGGGTATAGTGGAAACACCATATATTTT | TRBV29-1 | NA | TRBJ1-3 | NA
CASSLGGGLTYEQYF | TGTGCCAGCAGTTTAGGTGGCGGACTGACCTACGAGCAGTACTTC | TRBV27 | NA | TRBJ2-7 | NA
CASSFGGSGANVLTF | TGTGCCAGCAGCTTTGGGGGTTCTGGGGCCAACGTCCTGACTTTC | TRBV5-4 | NA | TRBJ2-6 | NA
CASTDGAVGNTEAFF | TGCGCCAGCACTGACGGGGCGGTCGGGAACACTGAAGCTTTCTTT | TRBV10-2 | NA | TRBJ1-1 | once
CAISEGELRQVRGTQYF | TGTGCCATCAGTGAGGGGGAACTACGTCAGGTTCGTGGTACGCAGTATTTT | TRBV10-3 | NA | TRBJ2-3 | NA
CSVEGSGQGYNEQFF | TGCAGCGTTGAAGGTTCGGGACAGGGCTACAATGAGCAGTTCTTC | TRBV29-1 | TRBD1 | TRBJ2-1 | NA
CAWIRGSTEAFF | TGTGCCTGGATCAGGGGTTCCACTGAAGCTTTCTTT | TRBV30 | NA | TRBJ1-1 | NA
CSARAGLGQYF | TGCAGTGCTAGAGCCGGACTTGGGCAGTACTTC | TRBV20-1 | NA | TRBJ2-7 | NA
CSATGGETQYF | TGCAGTGCTACCGGGGGAGAGACCCAGTACTTC | TRBV20-1 | NA | TRBJ2-5 | NA
CASKSFLYGYTF | TGTGCCAGCAAGAGTTTCCTCTATGGCTACACCTTC | TRBV2 | NA | TRBJ1-2 | NA
CASSFTGSQETQYF | TGCGCCAGCAGCTTCACGGGGAGCCAAGAGACCCAGTACTTC | TRBV5-1 | NA | TRBJ2-5 | NA
CASSERSSGANVLTF | TGTGCCAGCAGTGAACGTAGTTCTGGGGCCAACGTCCTGACTTTC | TRBV6-1 | NA | TRBJ2-6 | NA
CASSVASSTGELFF | TGTGCCAGCAGCGTAGCAAGCTCCACCGGGGAGCTGTTTTTT | TRBV9 | NA | TRBJ2-2 | NA
CAWSLGSEQYF | TGTGCCTGGAGTCTTGGGAGCGAGCAGTACTTC | TRBV30 | NA | TRBJ2-7 | NA
CASSQGTGRSKNIQYF | TGCGCCAGCAGCCAAGGTACAGGGAGATCCAAAAACATTCAGTACTTC | TRBV4-1 | NA | TRBJ2-4 | NA
CASSPAGVGELFF | TGTGCCAGCAGTCCGGCTGGGGTCGGGGAGCTGTTTTTT | TRBV28 | NA | TRBJ2-2 | NA
CAISTSGYYGYTF | TGTGCCATCTCAACTTCAGGATACTATGGCTACACCTTC | TRBV6-6 | NA | TRBJ1-2 | NA
CASSAQDRANEQFF | TGTGCCAGCAGTGCTCAAGACAGGGCGAATGAGCAGTTCTTC | TRBV6-4 | TRBD1 | TRBJ2-1 | NA
CAWRDTGGDGYTF | TGTGCCTGGAGAGACACAGGGGGCGATGGCTACACCTTC | TRBV30 | TRBD1 | TRBJ1-2 | NA
CASSPDRGKTEAFF | TGTGCCAGCAGCCCCGACAGGGGAAAGACTGAAGCTTTCTTT | TRBV6-5 | TRBD1 | TRBJ1-1 | NA